These 3 T cell receptor beta chains share one sample of origin, sequenced in a study of T cell changes during pregnancy in multiple sclerosis. Assay used: immunoSEQ multiplex PCR; TCRdb lists only in-frame clones, some missing. The data contain around 40,000 clones, roughly nine tenths of them singletons. The sequencing here drew on CD4+ T cells from peripheral blood mononuclear cells, taken in the first trimester of pregnancy. The origin of the receptors is a female donor with multiple sclerosis, enrolled in a pregnancy study.

The chain employs TRBV5-1 and TRBJ2-5; the match to TRBD1 covers 10 bases. V trimming: 4 bases; J trimming: 2 bases; junction bases outside the gene matches: 5. The CDR3 has 15 residues. Germline V gene lookup returns CDR1 SGHRS and CDR2 YFSETQ. The CDR3, as DNA: TGCGCCAGCAGCGCTGGGACAGGGGCACAAGAGACCCAGTACTTC. It yields the protein CASSAGTGAQETQYF.

The genes are TRBV18 and TRBJ1-1; TRBD1 aligns across 9 bases. V was clipped by 3 bases and J by 5 bases; unmatched bases: 7. This CDR3 comprises 15 residues. Looked up from germline, CDR1 is KGHSH and CDR2 is LQKENI. Here the CDR3 DNA reads TGTGCCAGCTCACCTCCGGGACAGGGCTGGACTGAAGCTTTCTTT. Protein: CASSPPGQGWTEAFF.

The chain joins TRBV5-4 to TRBJ1-2; D unresolved. The V and J ends lost 2 bases and 3 bases respectively, with 14 bases between them. Germline CDR1 SGHNT, CDR2 YYREEE (reference sequence). CDR3 length equals 15 residues. CDR3 loop: CASSFQARRDYGYTF. The CDR3 nucleotides read TGTGCCAGCAGCTTCCAGGCACGTAGAGACTATGGCTACACCTTC.